A selection of T cell receptor beta chains follows, all from one sample in a study of T cell repertoires in cytomegalovirus infection. MiXCR, applied by TCRdb to the reads, yields one record per CDR3 protein. Of some 250,000 distinct CDR3 sequences detected, roughly 9% appear once; the ten largest clones hold more than 12%. The sample consisted of PBMCs. These receptors all come from a human donor in good health (CMV status not recorded). Some clones in this sample may be carry-over from other donors' samples. Both conserved end residues are part of each CDR3. A D gene is named only where the DNA matches it firmly. Clone size, where shown, is once, few, many, or a class for clones that have expanded.

J | length | D | V | size | CDR3 | DNA
TRBJ1-4 | 14 | . | TRBV29-1 | . | CSVVVQGDNEKLFF | TGCAGCGTTGTTGTACAGGGAGATAATGAAAAACTGTTTTTT
TRBJ2-4 | 16 | TRBD1 | TRBV20-1 | many | CSANSAGTGAKNIQYF | TGCAGTGCCAACTCCGCGGGGACAGGGGCCAAAAACATTCAGTACTTC
TRBJ2-5 | 11 | . | TRBV6-8 | once | CASSYAGHQYF | TGTGCCAGCAGTTACGCGGGACATCAGTACTTC
TRBJ2-1 | 12 | TRBD2 | TRBV7-2 | . | CASSPGGGEQFF | TGTGCCAGCAGCCCGGGGGGGGGTGAGCAGTTCTTC
TRBJ1-5 | 16 | TRBD1 | TRBV30 | many | CAWSVGTGGLNQPQHF | TGTGCCTGGAGTGTGGGGACAGGGGGACTCAATCAGCCCCAGCATTTT
TRBJ1-6 | 17 | TRBD1 | TRBV5-5 | many | CASSLLNTNRGDSPLHF | TGTGCCAGCAGCTTGTTGAACACAAACAGGGGAGATTCACCCCTCCACTTT
TRBJ2-5 | 14 | . | TRBV11-2 | few | CASSLDGAAETQYF | TGTGCCAGCAGCTTAGATGGGGCGGCGGAGACCCAGTACTTC
TRBJ1-1 | 17 | . | TRBV6-5 | . | CASSYSRTAIMNTEAFF | TGTGCCAGCAGTTATTCGAGGACAGCTATCATGAACACTGAAGCTTTCTTT
TRBJ2-2 | 14 | . | TRBV9 | few | CASSGRGRDGELFF | TGTGCCAGCAGCGGGAGAGGCCGGGACGGGGAGCTGTTTTTT
TRBJ1-4 | 12 | . | TRBV7-9 | many | CASSPGAEKLFF | TGTGCCAGCAGCCCAGGGGCTGAAAAACTGTTTTTT
TRBJ1-2 | 14 | . | TRBV29-1 | . | CSVVGPDARGGYTF | TGCAGCGTTGTGGGACCGGACGCCCGAGGAGGGTACACCTTC
TRBJ2-7 | 13 | . | TRBV20-1 | . | CSVQGKGGYEQYF | TGCAGTGTACAGGGTAAAGGGGGCTACGAGCAGTACTTC
TRBJ1-1 | 14 | . | TRBV19 | many | CASSGGLMNTEAFF | TGTGCCAGTAGTGGGGGACTGATGAACACTGAAGCTTTCTTT
TRBJ1-1 | 14 | TRBD1 | TRBV9 | few | CASSARQGDTEAFF | TGTGCCAGCAGCGCTCGACAGGGGGACACTGAAGCTTTCTTT
TRBJ2-6 | 15 | . | TRBV6-2/TRBV6-3 | many | CASTDGGSGANVLTF | TGTGCCAGCACCGACGGGGGATCTGGGGCCAACGTCCTGACTTTC
TRBJ2-3 | 14 | . | TRBV6-4 | few | CASTGTPHLTTQYF | TGTGCCAGCACAGGGACTCCTCATTTGACTACGCAGTATTTT
TRBJ1-6 | 15 | TRBD1 | TRBV7-2 | many | CASSLAQGDNSPLHF | TGTGCCAGCAGCTTAGCGCAGGGGGATAATTCACCCCTCCACTTT
TRBJ1-2 | 13 | . | TRBV29-1 | few | CSVVQGSDYGYTF | TGCAGCGTTGTTCAGGGATCCGACTATGGCTACACCTTC
TRBJ2-3 | 14 | . | TRBV20-1 | few | CSAGGTRSTDTQYF | TGCAGTGCGGGAGGGACAAGATCCACAGATACGCAGTATTTT
TRBJ2-7 | 15 | TRBD2 | TRBV7-6 | few | CASSQGAGLTYEQYF | TGTGCCAGCAGCCAGGGAGCGGGGCTTACCTACGAGCAGTACTTC
TRBJ2-7 | 13 | . | TRBV7-6 | many | CASFDGPGLRQYF | TGTGCCAGCTTCGACGGGCCGGGACTTAGGCAGTACTTC
TRBJ1-5 | 15 | . | TRBV6-6 | . | CASRVEASVNQPQHF | TGTGCCAGCAGGGTGGAGGCCAGCGTAAATCAGCCCCAGCATTTT
TRBJ1-2 | 15 | TRBD1 | TRBV11-2 | many | CASSFKQGTNYGYTF | TGTGCCAGCAGCTTCAAACAGGGGACTAACTATGGCTACACCTTC
TRBJ1-2 | 14 | TRBD1 | TRBV2 | many | CASRDRGILDGYTF | TGTGCCAGCAGAGACAGGGGGATTCTGGATGGCTACACCTTC
TRBJ2-3 | 15 | . | TRBV12-3/TRBV12-4 | many | CASSIGSPGTDTQYF | TGTGCCAGCAGTATCGGCAGCCCAGGCACAGATACGCAGTATTTT
TRBJ2-2 | 16 | . | TRBV12-3/TRBV12-4 | . | CASSLGQAGGAGELFF | TGTGCCAGCAGTTTGGGACAGGCGGGGGGTGCCGGGGAGCTGTTTTTT
TRBJ1-1 | 14 | TRBD1 | TRBV20-1 | . | CSADLTGLNTEAFF | TGCAGTGCCGATTTGACAGGGCTGAACACTGAAGCTTTCTTT
TRBJ1-5 | 11 | . | TRBV19 | many | CASSAHIRQHF | TGTGCCAGTAGTGCCCACATTCGCCAGCATTTT
TRBJ2-7 | 17 | TRBD1 | TRBV7-8 | many | CASSSFLGTGFSYEQYF | TGTGCCAGCAGCTCATTTCTTGGGACAGGTTTTTCCTACGAGCAGTACTTC
TRBJ2-3 | 15 | TRBD2 | TRBV12-3/TRBV12-4 | . | CASSVLAGGIDTQYF | TGTGCCAGCAGTGTACTAGCGGGGGGTATTGATACGCAGTATTTT
TRBJ2-3 | 16 | TRBD1 | TRBV7-2 | many | CASSLSGTDRLKTQYF | TGTGCCAGCAGCTTGTCCGGGACAGACCGTTTGAAGACGCAGTATTTT
TRBJ1-5 | 15 | TRBD1 | TRBV7-2 | many | CASSSREGAGQPQHF | TGTGCCAGCAGCTCCAGGGAGGGGGCTGGCCAGCCCCAGCATTTT
TRBJ2-2 | 14 | TRBD2 | TRBV7-2 | many | CASSLAPGGAELFF | TGTGCCAGCAGCTTAGCGCCGGGGGGGGCCGAGCTGTTTTTT
TRBJ1-2 | 13 | . | TRBV27 | many | CASRPERNYGYTF | TGTGCCAGCAGGCCGGAAAGGAACTATGGCTACACCTTC
TRBJ1-1 | 14 | TRBD1 | TRBV6-6 | many | CASSYSRQGIEAFF | TGTGCCAGCAGTTACTCGAGACAGGGGATTGAAGCTTTCTTT
TRBJ1-5 | 16 | . | TRBV12-3/TRBV12-4 | many | CASSLGGLDSNQPQHF | TGTGCCAGCAGTTTAGGAGGCCTCGATAGCAATCAGCCCCAGCATTTT
TRBJ2-3 | 13 | TRBD2 | TRBV20-1 | . | CSASGGGTDTQYF | TGCAGTGCTAGCGGGGGGGGCACAGATACGCAGTATTTT
TRBJ2-1 | 16 | . | TRBV11-3 | many | CASSEPTRGFYNEQFF | TGTGCCAGCAGCGAACCAACGAGGGGCTTCTACAATGAGCAGTTCTTC
TRBJ2-5 | 16 | . | TRBV19 | many | CASSQRQTLPGETQYF | TGTGCCAGTAGCCAGCGCCAGACCCTTCCTGGGGAGACCCAGTACTTC
TRBJ2-3 | 18 | . | TRBV7-2 | many | CASSYYVTSGTGADTQYF | TGTGCCAGCAGCTACTACGTTACTAGCGGGACAGGGGCAGATACGCAGTATTTT
TRBJ2-5 | 14 | TRBD1 | TRBV12-3/TRBV12-4 | many | CASSYGTDQETQYF | TGTGCCAGCAGTTACGGGACAGACCAAGAGACCCAGTACTTC
TRBJ1-6 | 16 | . | TRBV5-8 | many | CASSLGWRQLGSSLHF | TGTGCCAGCAGCTTGGGTTGGCGTCAGCTCGGTTCTTCCCTCCACTTT
TRBJ1-4 | 18 | . | TRBV20-1 | many | CSARDYGTSSSTNEKLFF | TGCAGTGCTAGAGATTACGGCACATCGTCTTCAACTAATGAAAAACTGTTTTTT
TRBJ2-3 | 17 | TRBD2 | TRBV7-2 | many | CASSPGLAGSLADTQYF | TGTGCCAGCAGCCCCGGACTAGCGGGGAGTCTCGCAGATACGCAGTATTTT
TRBJ1-3 | 16 | . | TRBV7-6 | . | CASSPLTKTSGNTIYF | TGTGCCAGCAGCCCGTTGACAAAAACCTCTGGAAACACCATATATTTT
TRBJ2-3 | 18 | TRBD2 | TRBV13 | . | CASSLATLAGGRGDTQYF | TGTGCCAGCAGCTTGGCCACCCTAGCGGGGGGGCGTGGAGATACGCAGTATTTT
TRBJ1-1 | 14 | TRBD1 | TRBV12-3/TRBV12-4 | many | CASRRDRSNTEAFF | TGTGCCAGCAGGAGGGACAGATCGAACACTGAAGCTTTCTTT
TRBJ2-5 | 12 | TRBD2 | TRBV20-1 | many | CSAPKASGTQYF | TGCAGTGCGCCTAAGGCTAGCGGGACCCAGTACTTC
TRBJ2-3 | 19 | TRBD2 | TRBV2 | . | CASTTPGTSGGTSTDTQYF | TGTGCCAGCACCACCCCTGGGACTAGCGGGGGTACAAGCACAGATACGCAGTATTTT